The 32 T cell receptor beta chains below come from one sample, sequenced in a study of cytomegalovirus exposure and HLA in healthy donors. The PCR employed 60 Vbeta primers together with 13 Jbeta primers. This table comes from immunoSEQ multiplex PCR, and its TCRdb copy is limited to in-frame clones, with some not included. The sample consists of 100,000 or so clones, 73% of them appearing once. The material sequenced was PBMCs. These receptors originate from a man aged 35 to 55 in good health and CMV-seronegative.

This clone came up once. The CDR3 bases are TGTGCCAGCAGCCCATCCCATAGCAAACAAGAGACCCAGTACTTC. It yields the protein CASSPSHSKQETQYF. The gene calls are TRBV7-6 and TRBJ2-5; D is unclear. This CDR3 has 15 amino acids. Germline V gene lookup returns CDR1 SGHVS and CDR2 FNYEAQ. Trimming removed 5 bases from V and 2 bases from J, with 15 bases in between.

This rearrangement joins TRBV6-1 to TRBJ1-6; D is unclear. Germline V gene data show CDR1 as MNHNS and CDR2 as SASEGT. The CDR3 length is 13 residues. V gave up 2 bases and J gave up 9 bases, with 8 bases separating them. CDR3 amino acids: CASSEPGVSPLHF. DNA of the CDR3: TGTGCCAGCAGTGAACCCGGGGTTTCACCCCTCCACTTT.

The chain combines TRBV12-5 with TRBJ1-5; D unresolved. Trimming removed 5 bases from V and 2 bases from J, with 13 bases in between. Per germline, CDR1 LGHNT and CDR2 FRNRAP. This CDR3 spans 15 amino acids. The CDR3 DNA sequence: TGTGCTAGTGGTACTGGTGGTGCGGGCAATCAGCCCCAGCATTTT. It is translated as CASGTGGAGNQPQHF.

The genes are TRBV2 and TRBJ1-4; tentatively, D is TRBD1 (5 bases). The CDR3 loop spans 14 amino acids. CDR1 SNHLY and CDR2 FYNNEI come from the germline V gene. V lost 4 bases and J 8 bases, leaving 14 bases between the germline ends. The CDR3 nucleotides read TGTGCCAGCAGTGGGGGTCAGGGTAACGAAAAACTGTTTTTT. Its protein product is CASSGGQGNEKLFF.

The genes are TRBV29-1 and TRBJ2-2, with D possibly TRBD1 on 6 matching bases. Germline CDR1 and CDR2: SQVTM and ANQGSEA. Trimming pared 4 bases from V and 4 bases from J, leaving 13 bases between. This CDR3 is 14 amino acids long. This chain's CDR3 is CSVGGRGFTGELFF. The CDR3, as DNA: TGCAGCGTTGGGGGCAGGGGATTCACCGGGGAGCTGTTTTTT.

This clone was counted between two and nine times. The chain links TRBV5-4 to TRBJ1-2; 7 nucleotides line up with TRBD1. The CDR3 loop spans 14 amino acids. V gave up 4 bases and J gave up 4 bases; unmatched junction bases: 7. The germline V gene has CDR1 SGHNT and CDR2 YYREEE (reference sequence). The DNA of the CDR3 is TGTGCCAGCAGCAGACCGGGGACAGTCTATGGCTACACCTTC. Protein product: CASSRPGTVYGYTF. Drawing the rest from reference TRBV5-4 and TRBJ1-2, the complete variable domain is ETGVTQSPTHLIKTRGQQVTLRCSSQSGHNTVSWYQQALGQGPQFIFQYYREEENGRGNFPPRFSGLQFPNYSSELNVNALELDDSALYLCASSRPGTVYGYTFGSGTRLTVV.

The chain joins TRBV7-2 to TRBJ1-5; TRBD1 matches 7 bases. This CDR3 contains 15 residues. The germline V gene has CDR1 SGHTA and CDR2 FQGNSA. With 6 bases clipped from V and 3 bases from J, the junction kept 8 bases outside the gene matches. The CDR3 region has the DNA TGTGCCAGCAGTAGGGACAGCTCTTTCAATCAGCCCCAGCATTTT. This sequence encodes CASSRDSSFNQPQHF.

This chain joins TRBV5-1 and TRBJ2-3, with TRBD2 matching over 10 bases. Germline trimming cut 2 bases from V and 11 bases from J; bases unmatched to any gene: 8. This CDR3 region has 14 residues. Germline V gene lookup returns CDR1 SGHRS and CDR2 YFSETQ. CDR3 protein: CASSFSGGNGGQYF. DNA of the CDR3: TGCGCCAGCAGCTTTAGCGGGGGGAACGGGGGGCAGTATTTT.

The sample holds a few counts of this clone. CDR3 sequence (DNA): TGTGCCAGCAGTGAAGCGGGGGGGTCCTACAATGAGCAGTTCTTC. Translating gives CASSEAGGSYNEQFF. The rearrangement joins TRBV6-1 to TRBJ2-1; the match to TRBD2 covers 7 bases. CDR3 length: 15 residues. Germline lookup yields CDR1 MNHNS and CDR2 SASEGT. V dropped 0 bases and J dropped 1; count of bases not matched to a gene: 0.

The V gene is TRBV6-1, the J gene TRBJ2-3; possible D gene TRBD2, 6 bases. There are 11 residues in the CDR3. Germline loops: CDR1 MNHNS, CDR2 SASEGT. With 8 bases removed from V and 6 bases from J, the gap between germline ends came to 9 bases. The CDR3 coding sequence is TGTGCCAGCCGGGACTGGGATACGCAGTATTTT. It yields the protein CASRDWDTQYF.

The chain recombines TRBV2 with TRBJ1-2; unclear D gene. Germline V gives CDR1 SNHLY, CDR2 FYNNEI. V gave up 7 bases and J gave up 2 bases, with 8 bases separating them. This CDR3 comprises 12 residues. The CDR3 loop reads CASTPGNYGYTF. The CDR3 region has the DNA TGTGCCAGCACTCCGGGAAACTATGGCTACACCTTC.

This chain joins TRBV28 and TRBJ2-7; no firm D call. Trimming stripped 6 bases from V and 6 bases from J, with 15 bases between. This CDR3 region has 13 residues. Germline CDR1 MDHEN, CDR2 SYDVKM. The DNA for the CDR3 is TGTGCCAGCAGCCCGCCGACATCCGGCGAGCAGTACTTC. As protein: CASSPPTSGEQYF.

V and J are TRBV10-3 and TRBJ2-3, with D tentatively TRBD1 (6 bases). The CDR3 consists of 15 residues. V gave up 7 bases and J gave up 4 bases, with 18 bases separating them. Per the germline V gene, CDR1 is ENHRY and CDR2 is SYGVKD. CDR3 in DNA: TGTGCCATCACCAGATCCCGAACAGGGTCAGATACGCAGTATTTT. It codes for CAITRSRTGSDTQYF.

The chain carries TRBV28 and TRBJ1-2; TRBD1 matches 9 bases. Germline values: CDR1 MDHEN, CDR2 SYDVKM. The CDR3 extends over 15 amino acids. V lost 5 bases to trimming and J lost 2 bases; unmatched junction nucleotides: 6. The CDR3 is CASSPSDRGNYGYTF. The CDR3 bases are TGTGCCAGCAGTCCTTCGGACAGGGGAAACTATGGCTACACCTTC.

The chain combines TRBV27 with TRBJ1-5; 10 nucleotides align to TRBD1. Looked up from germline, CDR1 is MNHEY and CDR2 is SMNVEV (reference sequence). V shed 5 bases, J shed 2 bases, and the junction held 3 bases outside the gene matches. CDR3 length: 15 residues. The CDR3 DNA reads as TGTGCCAGCAGTCCCGGGACAGGGGGCAATCAGCCCCAGCATTTT. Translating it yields CASSPGTGGNQPQHF.

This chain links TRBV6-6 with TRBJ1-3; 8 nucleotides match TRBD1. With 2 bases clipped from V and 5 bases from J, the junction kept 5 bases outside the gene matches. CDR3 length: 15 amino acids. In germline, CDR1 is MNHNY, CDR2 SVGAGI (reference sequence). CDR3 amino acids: CASSYTWTGRNTIYF. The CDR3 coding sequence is TGTGCCAGCAGTTACACCTGGACAGGGAGAAACACCATATATTTT.

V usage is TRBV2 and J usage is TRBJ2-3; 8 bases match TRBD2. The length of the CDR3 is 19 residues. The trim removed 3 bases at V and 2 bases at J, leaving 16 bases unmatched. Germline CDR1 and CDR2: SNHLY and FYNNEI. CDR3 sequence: CASSDPAGIAGRSTDTQYF. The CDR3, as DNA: TGTGCCAGCAGTGATCCAGCAGGTATAGCGGGGCGCTCCACAGATACGCAGTATTTT.

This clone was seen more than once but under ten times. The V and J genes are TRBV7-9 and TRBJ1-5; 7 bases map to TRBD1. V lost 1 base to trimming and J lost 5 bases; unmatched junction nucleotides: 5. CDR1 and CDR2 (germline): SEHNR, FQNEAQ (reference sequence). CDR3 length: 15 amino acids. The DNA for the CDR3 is TGTGCCAGCAGCTTAGGACAGGGTCTCTATCAGCCCCAGCATTTT. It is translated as CASSLGQGLYQPQHF.

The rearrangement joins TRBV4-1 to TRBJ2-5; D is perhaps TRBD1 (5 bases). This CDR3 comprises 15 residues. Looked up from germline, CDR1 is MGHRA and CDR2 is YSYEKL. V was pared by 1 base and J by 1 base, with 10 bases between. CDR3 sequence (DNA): TGCGCCAGCAGCCAAGGCCCAGGGTTCCAAGAGACCCAGTACTTC. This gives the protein CASSQGPGFQETQYF.

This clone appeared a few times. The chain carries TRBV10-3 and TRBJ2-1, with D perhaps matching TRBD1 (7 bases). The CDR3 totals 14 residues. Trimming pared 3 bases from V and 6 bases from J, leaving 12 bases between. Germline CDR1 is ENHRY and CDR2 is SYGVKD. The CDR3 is CAISDRQGGNEQFF. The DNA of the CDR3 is TGTGCCATCAGTGATCGACAGGGAGGCAATGAGCAGTTCTTC.

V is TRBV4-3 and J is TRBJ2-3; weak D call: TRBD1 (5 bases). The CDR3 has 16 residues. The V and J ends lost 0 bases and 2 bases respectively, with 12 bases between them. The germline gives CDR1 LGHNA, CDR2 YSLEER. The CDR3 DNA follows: TGCGCCAGCAGCCAAGAAGCAACAGGAGACACAGATACGCAGTATTTT. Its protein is CASSQEATGDTDTQYF.

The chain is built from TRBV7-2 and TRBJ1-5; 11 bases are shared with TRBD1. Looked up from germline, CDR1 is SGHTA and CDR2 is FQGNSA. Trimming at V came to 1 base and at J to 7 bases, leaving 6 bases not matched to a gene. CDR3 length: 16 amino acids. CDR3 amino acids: CASSLDRTGGGQPQHF. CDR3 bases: TGTGCCAGCAGCTTAGATCGGACAGGGGGCGGCCAGCCCCAGCATTTT.

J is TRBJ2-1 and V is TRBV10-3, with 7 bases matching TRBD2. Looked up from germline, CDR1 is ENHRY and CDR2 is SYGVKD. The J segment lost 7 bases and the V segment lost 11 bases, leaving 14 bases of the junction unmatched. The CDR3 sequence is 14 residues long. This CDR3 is CAVNGGLRWNEQFF. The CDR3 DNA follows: TGTGCCGTCAACGGGGGGTTACGATGGAATGAGCAGTTCTTC.

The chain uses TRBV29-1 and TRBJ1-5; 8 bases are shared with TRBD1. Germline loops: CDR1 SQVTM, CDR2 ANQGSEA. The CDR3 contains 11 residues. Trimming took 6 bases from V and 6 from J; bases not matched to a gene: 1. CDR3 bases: TGCAGCGTCACAGGGGGTCAGCCCCAGCATTTT. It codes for CSVTGGQPQHF.

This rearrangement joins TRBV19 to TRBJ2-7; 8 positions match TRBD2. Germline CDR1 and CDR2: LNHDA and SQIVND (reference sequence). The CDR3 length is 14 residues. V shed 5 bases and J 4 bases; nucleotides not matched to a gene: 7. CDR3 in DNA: TGTGCCAGTAGTTCGAGTAGCGGGGTGTACGAGCAGTACTTC. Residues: CASSSSSGVYEQYF.

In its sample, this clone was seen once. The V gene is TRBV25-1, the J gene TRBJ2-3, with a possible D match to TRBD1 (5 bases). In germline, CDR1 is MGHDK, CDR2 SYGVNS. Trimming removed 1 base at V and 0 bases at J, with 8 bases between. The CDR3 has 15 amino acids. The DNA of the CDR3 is TGTGCCAGCAGTGAATGGCAGGGTAGCACAGATACGCAGTATTTT. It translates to CASSEWQGSTDTQYF.

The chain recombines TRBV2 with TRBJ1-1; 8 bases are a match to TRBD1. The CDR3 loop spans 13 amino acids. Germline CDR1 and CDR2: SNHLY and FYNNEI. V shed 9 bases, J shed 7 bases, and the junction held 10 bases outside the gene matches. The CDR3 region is CASSSTGVSEAFF. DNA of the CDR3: TGTGCCAGTTCATCGACAGGGGTGAGTGAAGCTTTCTTT.

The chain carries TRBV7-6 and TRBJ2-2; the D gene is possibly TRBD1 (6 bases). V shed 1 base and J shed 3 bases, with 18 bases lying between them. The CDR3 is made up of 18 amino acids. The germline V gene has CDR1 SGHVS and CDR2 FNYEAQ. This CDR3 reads CASSLVVQGTTYTGELFF. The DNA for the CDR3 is TGTGCCAGCAGCTTAGTGGTGCAGGGGACGACGTACACCGGGGAGCTGTTTTTT.

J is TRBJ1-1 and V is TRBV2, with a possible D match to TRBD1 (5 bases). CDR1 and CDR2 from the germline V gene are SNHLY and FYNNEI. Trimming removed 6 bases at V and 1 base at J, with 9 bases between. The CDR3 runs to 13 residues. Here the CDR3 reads CASRDQGNTEAFF. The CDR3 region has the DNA TGTGCCAGCAGGGACCAGGGGAACACTGAAGCTTTCTTT.

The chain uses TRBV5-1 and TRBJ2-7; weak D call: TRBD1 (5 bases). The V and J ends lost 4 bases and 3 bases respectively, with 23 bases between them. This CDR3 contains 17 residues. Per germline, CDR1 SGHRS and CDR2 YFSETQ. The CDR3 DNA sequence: TGCGCCAGCAGCCCAACACCTCAGAGGCAGGGTCACTACGAGCAGTACTTC. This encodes CASSPTPQRQGHYEQYF. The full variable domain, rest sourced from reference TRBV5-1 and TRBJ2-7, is KAGVTQTPRYLIKTRGQQVTLSCSPISGHRSVSWYQQTPGQGLQFLFEYFSETQRNKGNFPGRFSGRQFSNSRSEMNVSTLELGDSALYLCASSPTPQRQGHYEQYFGPGTRLTVT.

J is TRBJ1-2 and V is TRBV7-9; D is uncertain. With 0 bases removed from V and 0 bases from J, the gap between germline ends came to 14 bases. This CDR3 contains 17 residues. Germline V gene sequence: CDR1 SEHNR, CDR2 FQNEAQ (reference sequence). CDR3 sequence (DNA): TGTGCCAGCAGCTTAGCAGGCAGCGTAGCGCCTAACTATGGCTACACCTTC. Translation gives CASSLAGSVAPNYGYTF.

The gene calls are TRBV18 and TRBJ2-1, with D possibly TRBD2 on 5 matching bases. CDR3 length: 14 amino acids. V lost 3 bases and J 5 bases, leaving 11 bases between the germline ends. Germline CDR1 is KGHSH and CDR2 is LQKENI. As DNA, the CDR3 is TGTGCCAGCTCACCTCAGCGGACCCACAATGAGCAGTTCTTC. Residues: CASSPQRTHNEQFF.